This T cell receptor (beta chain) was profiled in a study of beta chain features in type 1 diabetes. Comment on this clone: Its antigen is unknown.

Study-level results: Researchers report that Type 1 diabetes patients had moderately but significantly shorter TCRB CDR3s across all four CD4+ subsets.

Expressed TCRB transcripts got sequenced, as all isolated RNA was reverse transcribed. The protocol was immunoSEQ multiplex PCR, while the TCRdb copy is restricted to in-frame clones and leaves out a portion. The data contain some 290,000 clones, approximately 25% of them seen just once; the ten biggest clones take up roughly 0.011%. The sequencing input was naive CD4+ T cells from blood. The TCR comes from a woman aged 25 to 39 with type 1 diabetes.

CDR3: CAISQEGYEQFF. CDR3 nucleotides: TGTGCCATCAGTCAGGAGGGCTATGAGCAGTTCTTC. This rearrangement joins TRBV10-3 to TRBJ2-1; possibly TRBD2 for D (6 bases). The CDR3 is 12 amino acids. Looked up from germline, CDR1 is ENHRY and CDR2 is SYGVKD. V was trimmed by 5 bases and J by 8 bases, leaving 10 bases between them.